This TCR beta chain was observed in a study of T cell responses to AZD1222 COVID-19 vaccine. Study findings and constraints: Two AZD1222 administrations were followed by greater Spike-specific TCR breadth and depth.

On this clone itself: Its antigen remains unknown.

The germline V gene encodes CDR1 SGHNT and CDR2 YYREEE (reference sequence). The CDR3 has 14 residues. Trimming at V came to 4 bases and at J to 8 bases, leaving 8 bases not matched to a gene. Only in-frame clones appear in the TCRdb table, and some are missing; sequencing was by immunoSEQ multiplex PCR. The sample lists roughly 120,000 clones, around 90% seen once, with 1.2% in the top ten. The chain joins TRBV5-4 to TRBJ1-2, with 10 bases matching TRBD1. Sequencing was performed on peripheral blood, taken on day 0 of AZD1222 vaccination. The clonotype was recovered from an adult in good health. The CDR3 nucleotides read TGTGCCAGCAGCCCAGGGACAGGGGTCTTCGGCTACACCTTC. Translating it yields CASSPGTGVFGYTF.